This T cell receptor (beta chain) emerged from a study of OX40 agonist ivuxolimab in advanced cancers. Libraries were prepared by immunoSEQ multiplex PCR; TCRdb keeps only in-frame clonotypes and omits some of them. The sample shows tens of thousands of clones, over 75% of them seen only once. This CDR3 has 16 amino acids. Per germline, CDR1 LGHNA and CDR2 YSLEER. Trimming cost V 0 bases and J 3 bases, with 12 bases left between them. The chain is built from TRBV4-3 and TRBJ2-1; D gene ambiguous. This specimen was CD4+ or CD8+ T cells sorted from blood, taken in a trial of the OX40 agonist ivuxolimab. This TCR was sampled from an adult with an advanced solid tumor such as melanoma, head and neck, liver or kidney cancer. The CDR3: CASSQESLGGYNEQFF. The DNA of the CDR3 is TGCGCCAGCAGCCAAGAATCATTAGGCGGCTACAATGAGCAGTTCTTC.